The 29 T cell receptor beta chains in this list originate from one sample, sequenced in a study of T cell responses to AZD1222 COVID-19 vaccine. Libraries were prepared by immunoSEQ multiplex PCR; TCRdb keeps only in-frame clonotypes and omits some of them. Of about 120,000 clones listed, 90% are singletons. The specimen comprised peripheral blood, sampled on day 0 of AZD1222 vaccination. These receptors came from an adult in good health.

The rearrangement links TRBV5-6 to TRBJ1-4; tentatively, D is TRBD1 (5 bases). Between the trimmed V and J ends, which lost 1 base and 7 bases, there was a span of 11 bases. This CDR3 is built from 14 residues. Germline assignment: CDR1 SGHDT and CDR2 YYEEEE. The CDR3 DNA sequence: TGTGCCAGCAGCTTGCGAGGGGATGGTGAAAAACTGTTTTTT. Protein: CASSLRGDGEKLFF.

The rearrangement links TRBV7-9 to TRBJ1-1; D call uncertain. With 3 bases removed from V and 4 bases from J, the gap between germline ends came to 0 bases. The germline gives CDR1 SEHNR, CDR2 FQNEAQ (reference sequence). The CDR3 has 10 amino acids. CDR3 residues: CASSFTEAFF. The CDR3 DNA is TGTGCCAGCAGCTTCACTGAAGCTTTCTTT.

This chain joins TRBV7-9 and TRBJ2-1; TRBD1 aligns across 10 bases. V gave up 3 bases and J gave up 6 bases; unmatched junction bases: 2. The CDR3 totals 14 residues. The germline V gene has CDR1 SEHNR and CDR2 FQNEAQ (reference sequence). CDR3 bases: TGTGCCAGCAGCTTTGGGACAGGGGTCAATGAGCAGTTCTTC. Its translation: CASSFGTGVNEQFF.

CDR3: CASSVVSGANTGELFF. The CDR3 DNA follows: TGTGCCAGCAGCGTAGTCTCGGGGGCCAACACCGGGGAGCTGTTTTTT. V is TRBV9 and J is TRBJ2-2, with D perhaps matching TRBD1 or TRBD2 (6 bases each). V was pared by 0 bases and J by 2 bases, with 11 bases between. Germline V gene sequence: CDR1 SGDLS, CDR2 YYNGEE. This CDR3 has 16 amino acids.

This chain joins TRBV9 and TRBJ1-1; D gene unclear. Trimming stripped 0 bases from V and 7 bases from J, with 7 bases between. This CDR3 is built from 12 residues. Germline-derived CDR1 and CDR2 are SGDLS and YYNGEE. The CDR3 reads CASSVGEGEAFF. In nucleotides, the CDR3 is TGTGCCAGCAGCGTAGGGGAGGGTGAAGCTTTCTTT.

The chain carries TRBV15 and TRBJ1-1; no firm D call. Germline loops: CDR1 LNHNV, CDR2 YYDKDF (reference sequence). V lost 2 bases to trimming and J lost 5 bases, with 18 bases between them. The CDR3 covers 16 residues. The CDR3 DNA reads TGTGCCACCAGCAGACGATACGGGGTAATGGGGACTGAAGCTTTCTTT. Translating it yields CATSRRYGVMGTEAFF.

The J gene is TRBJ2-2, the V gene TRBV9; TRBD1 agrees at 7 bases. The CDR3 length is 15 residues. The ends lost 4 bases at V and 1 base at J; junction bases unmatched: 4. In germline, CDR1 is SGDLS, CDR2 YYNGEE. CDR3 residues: CASSNGTVNTGELFF. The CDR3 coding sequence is TGTGCCAGCAGCAACGGGACAGTGAACACCGGGGAGCTGTTTTTT.

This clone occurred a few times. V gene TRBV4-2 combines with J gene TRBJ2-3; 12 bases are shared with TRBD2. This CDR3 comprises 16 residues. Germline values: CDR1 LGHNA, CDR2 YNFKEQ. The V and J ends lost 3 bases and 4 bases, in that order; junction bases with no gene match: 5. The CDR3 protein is CASSHLLAGGSDTQYF. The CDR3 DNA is TGTGCCAGCAGCCATCTCCTAGCGGGGGGGTCAGATACGCAGTATTTT.

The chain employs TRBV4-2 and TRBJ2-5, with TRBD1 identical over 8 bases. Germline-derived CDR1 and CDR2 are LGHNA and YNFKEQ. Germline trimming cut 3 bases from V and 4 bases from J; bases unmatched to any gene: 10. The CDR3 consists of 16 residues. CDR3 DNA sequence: TGTGCCAGCAGCCACGGAAGTCCAGGGGGCCGAGAGACCCAGTACTTC. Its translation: CASSHGSPGGRETQYF.

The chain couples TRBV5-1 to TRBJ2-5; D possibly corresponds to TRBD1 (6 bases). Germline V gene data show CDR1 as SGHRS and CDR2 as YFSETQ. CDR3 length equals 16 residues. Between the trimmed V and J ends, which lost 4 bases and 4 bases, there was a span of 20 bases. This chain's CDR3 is CASSPSQGPRGETQYF. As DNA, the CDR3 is TGCGCCAGCAGCCCGTCACAGGGTCCGAGGGGAGAGACCCAGTACTTC.

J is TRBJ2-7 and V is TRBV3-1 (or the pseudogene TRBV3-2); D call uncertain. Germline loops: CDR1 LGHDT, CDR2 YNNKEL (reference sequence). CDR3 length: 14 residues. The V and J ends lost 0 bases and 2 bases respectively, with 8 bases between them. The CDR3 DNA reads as TGTGCCAGCAGCCAAGATTGGCGCGCCTACGAGCAGTACTTC. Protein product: CASSQDWRAYEQYF.

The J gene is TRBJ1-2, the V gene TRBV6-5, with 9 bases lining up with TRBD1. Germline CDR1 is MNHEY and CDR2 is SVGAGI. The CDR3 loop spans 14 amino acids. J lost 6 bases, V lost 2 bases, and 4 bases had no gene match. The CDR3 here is CASSYQDRGNGYTF. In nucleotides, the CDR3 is TGTGCCAGCAGTTACCAGGACAGGGGAAATGGCTACACCTTC.

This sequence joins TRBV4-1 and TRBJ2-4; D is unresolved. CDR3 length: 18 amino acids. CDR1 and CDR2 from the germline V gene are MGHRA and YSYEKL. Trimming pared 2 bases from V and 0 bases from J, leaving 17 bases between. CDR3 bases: TGCGCCAGCAGCCAATTTTTTTCCCAGAAACTAGCCAAAAACATTCAGTACTTC. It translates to CASSQFFSQKLAKNIQYF.

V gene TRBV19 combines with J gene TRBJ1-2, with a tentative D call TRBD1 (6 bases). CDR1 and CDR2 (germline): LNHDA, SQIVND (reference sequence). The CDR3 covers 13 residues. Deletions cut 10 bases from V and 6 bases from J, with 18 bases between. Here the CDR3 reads CAISGGGRNGYTF. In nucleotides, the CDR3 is TGTGCCATCTCCGGTGGGGGGCGGAATGGCTACACCTTC.

DNA of the CDR3: TGTGCCAGCAGCTTAGATTTGACCCGGGGAAGCTCCTACGAGCAGTACTTC. Protein product: CASSLDLTRGSSYEQYF. The rearrangement joins TRBV7-9 to TRBJ2-7; TRBD2 might be the D (5 bases). The CDR3 length is 17 residues. The V end was cut by 1 base, the J end by 0 bases, with 16 bases between. The germline gives CDR1 SEHNR, CDR2 FQNEAQ (reference sequence).

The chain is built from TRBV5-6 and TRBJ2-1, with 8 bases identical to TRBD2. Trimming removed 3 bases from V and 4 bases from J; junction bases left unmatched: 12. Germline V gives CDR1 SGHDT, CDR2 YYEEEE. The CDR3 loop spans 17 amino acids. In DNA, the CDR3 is TGTGCCAGCAGCTCGCTACCCTTTAGCGGGGTATACAATGAGCAGTTCTTC. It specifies CASSSLPFSGVYNEQFF.

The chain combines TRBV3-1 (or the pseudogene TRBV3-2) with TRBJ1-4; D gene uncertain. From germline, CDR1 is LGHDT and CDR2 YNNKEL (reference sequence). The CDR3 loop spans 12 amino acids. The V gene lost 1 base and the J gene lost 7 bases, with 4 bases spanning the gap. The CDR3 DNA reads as TGTGCCAGCAGCCAAGCGGTTGAAAAACTGTTTTTT. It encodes CASSQAVEKLFF.

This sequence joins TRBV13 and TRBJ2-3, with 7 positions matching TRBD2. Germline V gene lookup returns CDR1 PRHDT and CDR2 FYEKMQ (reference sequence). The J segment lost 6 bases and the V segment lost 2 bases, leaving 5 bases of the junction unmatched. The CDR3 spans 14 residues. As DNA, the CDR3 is TGTGCCAGCAGCTTACGGGGGGTCCGGGATACGCAGTATTTT. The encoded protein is CASSLRGVRDTQYF.

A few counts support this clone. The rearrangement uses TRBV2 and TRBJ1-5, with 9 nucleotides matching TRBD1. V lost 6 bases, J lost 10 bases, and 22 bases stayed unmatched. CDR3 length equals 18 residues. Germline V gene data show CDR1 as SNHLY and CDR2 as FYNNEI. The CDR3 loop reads CASSKEDRGRQAKGPQHF. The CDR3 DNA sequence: TGTGCCAGCAGCAAGGAGGACAGGGGACGTCAGGCCAAGGGACCCCAGCATTTT.

CDR3 in amino acids: CASSMGRWTGVSYEQYF. The CDR3 nucleotides are TGTGCCAGTAGTATGGGAAGGTGGACAGGCGTTTCCTACGAGCAGTACTTC. V and J are TRBV19 and TRBJ2-7, with TRBD1 matching 7 bases. This CDR3 has 17 residues. V shed 3 bases and J 1 base; nucleotides not matched to a gene: 12. From germline, CDR1 is LNHDA and CDR2 SQIVND (reference sequence).

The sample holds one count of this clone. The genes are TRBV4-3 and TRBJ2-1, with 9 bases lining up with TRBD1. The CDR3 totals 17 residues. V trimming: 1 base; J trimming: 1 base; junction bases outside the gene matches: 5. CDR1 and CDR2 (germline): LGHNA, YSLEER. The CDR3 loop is CASSQVTGGGSYNEQFF. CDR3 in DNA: TGCGCCAGCAGCCAAGTGACAGGGGGAGGGTCCTACAATGAGCAGTTCTTC.

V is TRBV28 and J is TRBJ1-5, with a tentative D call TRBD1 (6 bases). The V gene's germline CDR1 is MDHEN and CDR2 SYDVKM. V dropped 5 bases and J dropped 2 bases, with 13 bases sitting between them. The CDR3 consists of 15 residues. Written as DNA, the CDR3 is TGTGCCAGCAGTATAGGCGGGGGCGGCAATCAGCCCCAGCATTTT. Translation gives CASSIGGGGNQPQHF.

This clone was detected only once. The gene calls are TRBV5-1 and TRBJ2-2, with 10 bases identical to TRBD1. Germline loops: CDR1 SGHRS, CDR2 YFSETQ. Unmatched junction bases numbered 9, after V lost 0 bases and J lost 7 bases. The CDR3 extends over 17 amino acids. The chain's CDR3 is CASSLARGQGFGGELFF. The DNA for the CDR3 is TGCGCCAGCAGCTTGGCGAGGGGACAGGGGTTTGGCGGGGAGCTGTTTTTT.

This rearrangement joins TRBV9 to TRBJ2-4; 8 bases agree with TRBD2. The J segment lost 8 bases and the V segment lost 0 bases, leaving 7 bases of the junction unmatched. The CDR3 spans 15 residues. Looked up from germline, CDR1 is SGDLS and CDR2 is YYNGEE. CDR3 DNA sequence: TGTGCCAGCAGCGTAGCTTCCGGGAGGGGAGACATTCAGTACTTC. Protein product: CASSVASGRGDIQYF.

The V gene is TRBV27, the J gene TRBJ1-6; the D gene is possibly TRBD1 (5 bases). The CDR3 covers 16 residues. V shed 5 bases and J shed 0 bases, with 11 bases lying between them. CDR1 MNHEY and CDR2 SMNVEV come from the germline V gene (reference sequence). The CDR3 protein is CASSDTGVSYNSPLHF. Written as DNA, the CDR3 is TGTGCCAGCAGTGACACAGGCGTCTCCTATAATTCACCCCTCCACTTT.

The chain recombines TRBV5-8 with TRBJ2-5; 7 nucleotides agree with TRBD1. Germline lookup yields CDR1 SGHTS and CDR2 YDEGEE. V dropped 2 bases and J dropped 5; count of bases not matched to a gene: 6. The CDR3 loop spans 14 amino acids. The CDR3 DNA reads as TGTGCCAGCAGCTTAGGGTCCAGGGGGGAGACCCAGTACTTC. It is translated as CASSLGSRGETQYF. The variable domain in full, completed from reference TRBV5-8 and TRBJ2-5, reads EAGVTQSPTHLIKTRGQQATLRCSPISGHTSVYWYQQALGLGLQFLLWYDEGEERNRGNFPPRFSGRQFPNYSSELNVNALELEDSALYLCASSLGSRGETQYFGPGTRLLVL.

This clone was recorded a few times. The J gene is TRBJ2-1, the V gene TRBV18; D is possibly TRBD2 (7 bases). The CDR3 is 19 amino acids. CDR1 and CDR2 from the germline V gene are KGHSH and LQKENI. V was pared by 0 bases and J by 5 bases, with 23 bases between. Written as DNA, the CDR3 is TGTGCCAGCTCACCACCGCGTGGTTCCGGGGGGCCAATAGACAATGAGCAGTTCTTC. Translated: CASSPPRGSGGPIDNEQFF.

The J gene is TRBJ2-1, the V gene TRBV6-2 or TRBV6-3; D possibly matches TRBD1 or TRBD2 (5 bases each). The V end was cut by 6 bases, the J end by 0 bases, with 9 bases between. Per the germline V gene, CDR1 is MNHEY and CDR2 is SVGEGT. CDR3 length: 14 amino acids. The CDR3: CASSWGSSYNEQFF. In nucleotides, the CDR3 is TGTGCCAGCAGCTGGGGGAGCTCCTACAATGAGCAGTTCTTC.

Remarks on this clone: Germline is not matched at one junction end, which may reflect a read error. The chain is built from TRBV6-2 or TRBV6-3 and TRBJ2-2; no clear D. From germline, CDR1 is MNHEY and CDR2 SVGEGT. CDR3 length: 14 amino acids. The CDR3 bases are TGTGCCAGCAATTACTTCCTGAACACCGGGGAGCTGTTTTTT. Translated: CASNYFLNTGELFF.